One and the same sample provided the 12 T cell receptor beta chains below, sequenced in a study of T cell repertoires in cytomegalovirus infection. Their specific antigens are unknown. TCRdb re-analysed the reads in MiXCR, keeping a single row per CDR3 protein. The data contain 550,000 to 700,000 distinct CDR3 sequences, approximately 40% of them singletons. Sequenced here: cultured PBMCs, sampled from culture after CMV antigen stimulation. All receptors come from a human donor in good health (CMV status not recorded). Some clones in this sample may be carry-over from other donors' samples.

This chain connects TRBV7-4 to TRBJ2-3, with D maybe TRBD2 (5 bases). Trimming cost V 5 bases and J 4 bases, with 13 bases left between them. The CDR3 has 14 amino acids. The V gene's germline CDR1 is SGHVT and CDR2 SQSDAQ. For the CDR3, the DNA is TGTGCCAGCAGCCTCCGGGCCGGGGCAGATACGCAGTATTTT. Protein product: CASSLRAGADTQYF.

V and J are TRBV20-1 and TRBJ1-5; no definite D call. The ends were cut back, 3 bases at V and 7 bases at J, with 16 bases in the middle. Germline CDR1 DFQATT, CDR2 SNEGSKA (reference sequence). The CDR3 totals 14 residues. CDR3 residues: CSARGGRALQPQHF. DNA of the CDR3: TGCAGTGCTAGGGGAGGACGTGCGCTACAGCCCCAGCATTTT.

This sequence joins TRBV6-5 and TRBJ2-5, with unresolved D. Germline CDR1 is MNHEY and CDR2 is SVGAGI. This CDR3 comprises 11 residues. V lost 8 bases and J lost 5, with 9 bases in between. The DNA for the CDR3 is TGTGCCAGCCGCCGTGCGGAGACCCAGTACTTC. Encoded protein: CASRRAETQYF.

The chain couples TRBV28 to TRBJ2-3; D remains unclear. Germline assignment: CDR1 MDHEN and CDR2 SYDVKM. The CDR3 extends over 15 amino acids. Trimming pared 2 bases from V and 0 bases from J, leaving 9 bases between. Here the CDR3 reads CASSLLSLSTDTQYF. CDR3 DNA: TGTGCCAGCAGTTTACTTAGCCTGAGCACAGATACGCAGTATTTT.

This rearrangement joins TRBV2 to TRBJ1-2; TRBD1 matches 11 bases. V gave up 6 bases and J gave up 7 bases; unmatched junction bases: 7. The length of the CDR3 is 14 residues. The germline CDR1 and CDR2 sequences are SNHLY and FYNNEI. CDR3 bases: TGTGCCAGCAGGGACGGACAGGGGGCAACTGGCTACACCTTC. Protein product: CASRDGQGATGYTF. The full variable domain, its missing parts supplied by reference TRBV2 and TRBJ1-2, is EPEVTQTPSHQVTQMGQEVILRCVPISNHLYFYWYRQILGQKVEFLVSFYNNEISEKSEIFDDQFSVERPDGSNFTLKIRSTKLEDSAMYFCASRDGQGATGYTFGSGTRLTVV.

This clonotype has just a few counts. This chain connects TRBV7-2 to TRBJ1-6; no clear D gene. Germline CDR1 reads SGHTA; CDR2 reads FQGNSA. The germline V and J ends were trimmed by 5 bases and 14 bases, with 13 bases remaining between them. The CDR3 covers 12 residues. CDR3 nucleotides: TGTGCCAGCAGCCTCACCCTGTTGGCCCTCCACTTT. Translating gives CASSLTLLALHF.

V and J are TRBV29-1 and TRBJ1-1; the D gene is possibly TRBD1 (5 bases). Deletions cut 0 bases from V and 8 bases from J, with 13 bases between. Germline V gene data show CDR1 as SQVTM and CDR2 as ANQGSEA. The CDR3 has 13 amino acids. CDR3 DNA sequence: TGCAGCGTTGAAGATCAGAGGGGCCTGGAAGCTTTCTTT. Translated, it gives CSVEDQRGLEAFF.

This clonotype was counted many times. This chain joins TRBV7-2 and TRBJ2-2, with TRBD2 as a possible D gene (5 bases). CDR1 and CDR2 (germline): SGHTA, FQGNSA. V was pared by 1 base and J by 8 bases, with 11 bases between. The CDR3 is 14 amino acids. CDR3 sequence: CASSLGPSGGELFF. The CDR3 DNA reads TGTGCCAGCAGCTTAGGGCCGAGCGGAGGGGAGCTGTTTTTT.

The rearrangement joins TRBV2 to TRBJ1-5; D is unclear. V shed 6 bases and J shed 1 base, with 7 bases lying between them. Germline V lookup: CDR1 SNHLY, CDR2 FYNNEI. CDR3 length: 13 amino acids. The CDR3 bases are TGTGCCAGCAGGATGGCAAGCAATCAGCCCCAGCATTTT. Translated, it gives CASRMASNQPQHF.

The gene calls are TRBV3-1 and TRBJ2-1, with TRBD2 identical over 14 bases. Germline V gives CDR1 LGHDT, CDR2 YNNKEL (reference sequence). The ends lost 0 bases at V and 6 bases at J; junction bases unmatched: 13. The CDR3 has 20 amino acids. CDR3 DNA sequence: TGTGCCAGCAGCCAAGAGGGAATGGGACTAGCGGGGGCCCTTCGCAATGAGCAGTTCTTC. Translating it yields CASSQEGMGLAGALRNEQFF.

The chain joins TRBV29-1 to TRBJ1-3; possible D gene TRBD1, 5 bases. Germline values: CDR1 SQVTM, CDR2 ANQGSEA. This CDR3 region has 15 residues. Trimming took 7 bases from V and 0 from J, leaving 16 bases between them. The CDR3 protein is CSARGGSNSGNTIYF. The CDR3 coding sequence is TGCAGCGCGAGGGGTGGGAGTAACTCTGGAAACACCATATATTTT.

This clonotype was recorded a few times. The CDR3 loop is CASSSLAGGPGEQYF. The CDR3, as DNA: TGTGCCAGCAGCTCCCTAGCGGGAGGCCCCGGGGAGCAGTACTTC. This sequence joins TRBV11-2 and TRBJ2-7; TRBD2 matches at 11 bases. In germline, CDR1 is SGHAT, CDR2 FQNNGV. The length of the CDR3 is 15 residues. Trimming removed 4 bases from V and 7 bases from J; junction bases left unmatched: 9.